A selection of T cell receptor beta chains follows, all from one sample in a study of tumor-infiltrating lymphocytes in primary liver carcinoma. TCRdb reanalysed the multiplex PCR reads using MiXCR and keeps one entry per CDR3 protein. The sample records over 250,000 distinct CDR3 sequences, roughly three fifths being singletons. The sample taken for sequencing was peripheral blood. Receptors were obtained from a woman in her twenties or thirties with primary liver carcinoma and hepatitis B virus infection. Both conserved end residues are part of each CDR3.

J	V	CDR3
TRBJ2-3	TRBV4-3	CASSQDLGSEADTQYF
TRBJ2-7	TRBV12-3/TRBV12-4	CASTSDDHYEQYF
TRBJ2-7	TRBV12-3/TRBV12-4	CASSLDYSYDQYF
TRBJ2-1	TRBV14	CASSQVGSGTGGEQFF
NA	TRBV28	CATKTIVPPGAQPQYF
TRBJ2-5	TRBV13	CASSSRQGLGTQYF
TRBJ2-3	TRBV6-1	CACTPQGISTDTQYF
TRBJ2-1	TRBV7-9	CASEGTRNANERFF
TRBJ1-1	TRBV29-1	CSVLPDTSAEASF
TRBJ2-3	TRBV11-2	CASSLGGRVRDTQSF
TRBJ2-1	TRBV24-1	CATSDLVATTNEQFF
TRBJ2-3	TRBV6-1	CASRGDRRRLTDTQYF
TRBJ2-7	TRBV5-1	CASNDTSGYSYEQYF
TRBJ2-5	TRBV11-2	CASSFREFQETQYF
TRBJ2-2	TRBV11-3	CASIQTGGDVGELFF
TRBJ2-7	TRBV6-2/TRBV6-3	CASSFRGRAVDEQYF
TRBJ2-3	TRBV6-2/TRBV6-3	CASSYLVMGDTQYF
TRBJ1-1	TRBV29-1	CSAATGTNTEAFF
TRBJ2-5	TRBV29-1	CSVVVGQGRETQYF
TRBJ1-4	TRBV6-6	CASSYPWGVNEKLFF
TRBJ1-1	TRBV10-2	CASREGHTAEAFF
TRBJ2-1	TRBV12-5	CASGLLPQDDNEQFF
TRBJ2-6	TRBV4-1	CASSQEVGAGANVLTF
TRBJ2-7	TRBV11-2	CASSLGSSHEQHF
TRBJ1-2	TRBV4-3	CASSLGQGSGYTF
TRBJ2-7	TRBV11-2	CASSQDRGREQYF
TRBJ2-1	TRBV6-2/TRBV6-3	CASWLAGGGGNEQFF
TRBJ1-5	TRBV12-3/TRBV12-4	CSSSRGPSPQHF
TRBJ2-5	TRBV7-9	CASSLAGTIKTQYF
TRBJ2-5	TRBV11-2	CANNPTSGQETQYF
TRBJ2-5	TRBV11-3	CASSLGTDGRQETQYF
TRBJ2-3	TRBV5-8	CASSFGSADTQYF
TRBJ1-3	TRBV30	CAWSAIISGNTIYF
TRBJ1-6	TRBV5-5	CTSSLDLSATLHF
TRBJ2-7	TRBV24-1	CTTLGSENYEQYF
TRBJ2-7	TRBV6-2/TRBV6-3	CASKAAGEFYEQYF
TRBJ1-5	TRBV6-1	CASKGIYSNQPQHF
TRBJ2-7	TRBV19	CASSIRTGIPYEQYF
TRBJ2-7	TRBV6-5	CASREGQSPSYEQYF
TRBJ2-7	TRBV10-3	CAINGGSPSYEQYF
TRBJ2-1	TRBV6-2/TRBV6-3	CASSYSNSAGGLSYNEQFF
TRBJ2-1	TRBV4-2	CAGGVRRDSEQFF
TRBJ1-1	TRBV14	CASNQGEKGSTEAFF
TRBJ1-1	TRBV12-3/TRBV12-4	CASSSRGGAFF
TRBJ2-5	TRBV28	CASSNQQGFKETQYF
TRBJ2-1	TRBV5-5	CASSSGLAVAAEQFF
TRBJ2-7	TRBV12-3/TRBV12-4	CASSFWGLHYEQYF
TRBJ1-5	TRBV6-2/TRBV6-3	CASNLRQSGQPQHF
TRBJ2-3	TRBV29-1	CSLREGADTQYF
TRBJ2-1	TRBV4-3	CASSQDMDQNNEQFF
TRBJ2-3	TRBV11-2	CASSLALQGGGDTQYF
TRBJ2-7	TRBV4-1	CASSQAFGQQFYEQYF
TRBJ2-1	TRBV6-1	CASGVLSSYNEQFF